One and the same sample provided the 16 T cell receptor beta chains below, sequenced in a study of cytomegalovirus exposure and HLA in healthy donors. The study ran its PCR with 60 Vbeta and 13 Jbeta primers. TCRdb's copy holds only in-frame clones and misses some; the assay was immunoSEQ multiplex PCR. The sample gives 150,000 or so clones, 80% of which show up once; 1% is in the top ten. Sequences were obtained from PBMCs. These receptors all come from a woman between 50 and 59 years old in good health and CMV-seropositive.

The V call is TRBV2, the J call TRBJ2-3, with TRBD2 matching over 7 bases. The CDR3 totals 13 residues. Germline values: CDR1 SNHLY, CDR2 FYNNEI. The ends lost 4 bases at V and 5 bases at J; junction bases unmatched: 3. In DNA form, the CDR3 reads TGTGCCAGCAGTGGGGAGGGCGGAGATACGCAGTATTTT. The encoded protein is CASSGEGGDTQYF. The full variable domain, with the rest looked up from reference TRBV2 and TRBJ2-3, is EPEVTQTPSHQVTQMGQEVILRCVPISNHLYFYWYRQILGQKVEFLVSFYNNEISEKSEIFDDQFSVERPDGSNFTLKIRSTKLEDSAMYFCASSGEGGDTQYFGPGTRLTVL.

The chain links TRBV27 to TRBJ2-1, with a possible D match to TRBD2 (5 bases). Germline V CDR1 and CDR2: MNHEY, SMNVEV (reference sequence). The CDR3 length is 15 residues. The germline V and J ends were trimmed by 3 bases and 7 bases, with 16 bases remaining between them. CDR3 coding DNA: TGTGCCAGCAGTTTCGGTGGACCTGAGGGTAATGAGCAGTTCTTC. It yields the protein CASSFGGPEGNEQFF.

J is TRBJ1-1 and V is TRBV7-9; the match to TRBD1 covers 7 bases. Germline loops: CDR1 SEHNR, CDR2 FQNEAQ (reference sequence). The CDR3 runs to 14 residues. The trim removed 4 bases at V and 5 bases at J, leaving 7 bases unmatched. The CDR3 sequence is CASSWRGRGTEAFF. The CDR3 DNA reads as TGTGCCAGCAGCTGGAGGGGGCGAGGGACTGAAGCTTTCTTT. Using reference TRBV7-9 and TRBJ1-1 for the parts outside the CDR3, the full variable domain is DTGVSQNPRHKITKRGQNVTFRCDPISEHNRLYWYRQTLGQGPEFLTYFQNEAQLEKSRLLSDRFSAERPKGSFSTLEIQRTEQGDSAMYLCASSWRGRGTEAFFGQGTRLTVV.

This clone was counted a single time. The genes are TRBV5-1 and TRBJ2-3, with D unclear. Germline lookup yields CDR1 SGHRS and CDR2 YFSETQ. V was trimmed by 3 bases and J by 2 bases, leaving 13 bases between them. This CDR3 is built from 15 residues. The CDR3 here is CASSSTPLVTDTQYF. The CDR3, as DNA: TGCGCCAGCAGCTCTACCCCCCTGGTCACAGATACGCAGTATTTT.

This chain connects TRBV5-1 to TRBJ2-3; 9 bases are shared with TRBD2. Germline-derived CDR1 and CDR2 are SGHRS and YFSETQ. V shed 5 bases and J 2 bases; nucleotides not matched to a gene: 6. The CDR3 has 15 residues. CDR3 nucleotide sequence: TGCGCCAGCAGACGGACTAGCGTGGACACAGATACGCAGTATTTT. As protein: CASRRTSVDTDTQYF.

The chain employs TRBV5-1 and TRBJ1-1; D gene ambiguous. The CDR3 runs to 14 residues. Trimming cost V 4 bases and J 1 base, with 11 bases left between them. The germline gives CDR1 SGHRS, CDR2 YFSETQ. This chain's CDR3 is CASSRGERNTEAFF. CDR3 DNA sequence: TGCGCCAGCAGCCGGGGAGAGAGGAACACTGAAGCTTTCTTT. The variable domain in full, completed from reference TRBV5-1 and TRBJ1-1, reads KAGVTQTPRYLIKTRGQQVTLSCSPISGHRSVSWYQQTPGQGLQFLFEYFSETQRNKGNFPGRFSGRQFSNSRSEMNVSTLELGDSALYLCASSRGERNTEAFFGQGTRLTVV.

This clone has only a few counts. The rearrangement uses TRBV11-2 and TRBJ2-7; D is possibly TRBD1 (6 bases). The length of the CDR3 is 13 residues. Germline loops: CDR1 SGHAT, CDR2 FQNNGV. V gave up 3 bases and J gave up 3 bases, with 9 bases separating them. CDR3 in DNA: TGTGCCAGCAGCTTTGGGACACTCTACGAGCAGTACTTC. This encodes CASSFGTLYEQYF. Using reference TRBV11-2 and TRBJ2-7 for the parts outside the CDR3, the full variable domain is EAGVAQSPRYKIIEKRQSVAFWCNPISGHATLYWYQQILGQGPKLLIQFQNNGVVDDSQLPKDRFSAERLKGVDSTLKIQPAKLEDSAVYLCASSFGTLYEQYFGPGTRLTVT.

V usage is TRBV5-6 and J usage is TRBJ2-7; TRBD2 matches 8 bases. Germline V CDR1 and CDR2: SGHDT, YYEEEE. Trimming removed 0 bases from V and 7 bases from J; junction bases left unmatched: 0. This CDR3 spans 12 amino acids. DNA of the CDR3: TGTGCCAGCAGCTTGGCGGGAGGGGAGCAGTACTTC. It is translated as CASSLAGGEQYF.

This rearrangement joins TRBV7-2 to TRBJ2-1; the match to TRBD2 covers 11 bases. The CDR3 length is 15 residues. CDR1 is SGHTA, CDR2 FQGNSA, per germline. The J segment lost 4 bases and the V segment lost 5 bases, leaving 4 bases of the junction unmatched. CDR3 protein: CASSLSGGVYNEQFF. As DNA, the CDR3 is TGTGCCAGCAGCCTTAGCGGGGGGGTATACAATGAGCAGTTCTTC.

This chain uses TRBV7-3 with TRBJ2-1, with TRBD2 matching over 10 bases. This CDR3 has 15 residues. Germline CDR1 SGHTA, CDR2 FQGTGA. V lost 6 bases, J lost 6 bases, and 8 bases stayed unmatched. CDR3 bases: TGTGCCAGCAGTTGGACTAGCGGAGCCTTCAATGAGCAGTTCTTC. Translated, it gives CASSWTSGAFNEQFF. The full variable domain, in which reference TRBV7-3 and TRBJ2-1 provide the parts outside the CDR3, is GAGVSQTPSNKVTEKGKYVELRCDPISGHTALYWYRQSLGQGPEFLIYFQGTGAADDSGLPNDRFFAVRPEGSVSTLKIQRTERGDSAVYLCASSWTSGAFNEQFFGPGTRLTVL.

This clone was recorded a few times. The CDR3 reads CASSSQGGDTEAFF. CDR3 coding DNA: TGTGCCAGCAGCTCCCAGGGGGGCGACACTGAAGCTTTCTTT. This chain joins TRBV7-2 and TRBJ1-1; 7 bases fit TRBD1. With V trimmed by 4 bases and J by 3 bases, 5 bases remained unmatched. The CDR3 is 14 amino acids. The germline V gene has CDR1 SGHTA and CDR2 FQGNSA. Filled out from reference TRBV7-2 and TRBJ1-1, the complete variable domain reads GAGVSQSPSNKVTEKGKDVELRCDPISGHTALYWYRQSLGQGLEFLIYFQGNSAPDKSGLPSDRFSAERTGGSVSTLTIQRTQQEDSAVYLCASSSQGGDTEAFFGQGTRLTVV.

V usage is TRBV9 and J usage is TRBJ1-3; D may be TRBD1 (6 bases). The V end was cut by 3 bases, the J end by 0 bases, with 7 bases between. This CDR3 comprises 14 residues. Germline V lookup: CDR1 SGDLS, CDR2 YYNGEE. The DNA of the CDR3 is TGTGCCAGCAGCGCGGACAGCTCTGGAAACACCATATATTTT. Its protein product is CASSADSSGNTIYF.

The gene calls are TRBV5-5 and TRBJ1-6; 10 nucleotides match TRBD1. The V gene's germline CDR1 is SGHKS and CDR2 YYEKEE (reference sequence). V shed 4 bases and J 9 bases; nucleotides not matched to a gene: 4. The CDR3 is 14 residues long. This CDR3 reads CASSPGTGVSPLHF. The DNA for the CDR3 is TGTGCCAGCAGCCCCGGGACAGGGGTTTCACCCCTCCACTTT.

This clone was counted a few times. The rearrangement joins TRBV6-5 to TRBJ1-2, with a tentative D call TRBD1 (6 bases). With 5 bases removed from V and 3 bases from J, the gap between germline ends came to 13 bases. The CDR3 runs 14 residues. CDR1 MNHEY and CDR2 SVGAGI come from the germline V gene. Here the CDR3 reads CASSRTGTHYGYTF. CDR3 in DNA: TGTGCCAGCAGTCGAACCGGGACACACTATGGCTACACCTTC.

The rearrangement links TRBV6-5 to TRBJ1-1; TRBD1 agrees at 7 bases. Losses at the gene ends were 3 bases for V and 4 bases for J; bases not matched to a gene: 8. The CDR3 has 15 amino acids. CDR1 and CDR2 from the germline V gene are MNHEY and SVGAGI. The CDR3 nucleotides read TGTGCCAGCAGTTATTCAGACAGGGTGGGCACTGAAGCTTTCTTT. Translating gives CASSYSDRVGTEAFF.

A few counts support this clone. V gene TRBV4-1 combines with J gene TRBJ1-6; 9 nucleotides match TRBD1. J was trimmed by 7 bases and V by 4 bases; bases with no gene match: 14. There are 18 residues in the CDR3. The germline CDR1 and CDR2 sequences are MGHRA and YSYEKL. The CDR3 DNA reads TGCGCCAGCAGCCCGAACACAATCACAGGGGGCGGGAATTCACCCCTCCACTTT. This translates into CASSPNTITGGGNSPLHF.